Included here is one TCR beta chain sequence, with context. Its antigen is not known. These data belong to a study of cytomegalovirus exposure and HLA in healthy donors. Study-wide findings and caveats: As a later analysis revealed, the rate of TCR association differed by HLA locus, with DRB1 most and HLA-C fewest.

Germline-derived CDR1 and CDR2 are SGHRS and YFSETQ. J lost 6 bases, V lost 8 bases, and 14 bases had no gene match. The CDR3 contains 15 residues. Use of 60 Vbeta and 13 Jbeta primers characterized the PCR. Method: immunoSEQ multiplex PCR; TCRdb's copy keeps in-frame clones and lacks some. The table includes approximately 170,000 clones, 79% detected once. Sequencing used PBMCs. The V call is TRBV5-1, the J call TRBJ2-1, with 7 positions matching TRBD1. The clonotype comes from a woman between 45 and 65 years old in good health and CMV-seronegative. The chain's CDR3 is CASKQGTQVGNEQFF. In DNA, the CDR3 is TGCGCCAGTAAACAGGGGACCCAAGTGGGCAATGAGCAGTTCTTC.